This is a list of T cell receptor beta chains from one sample in a study of long-term antiretroviral therapy in people with HIV. The data were produced by immunoSEQ multiplex PCR, yet TCRdb's version contains in-frame clones alone and is incomplete. Here the sample spans about 39,000 clones, approximately 85% being singletons. The sequencing here drew on unsorted PBMCs, taken 3.1 years after starting antiretroviral therapy. These receptors were collected from a woman aged 50 to 60 with HIV. The CDR3 runs from the conserved cysteine through the conserved F or W. The order of the fields is J gene, D gene, V gene, clone size, CDR3 DNA, CDR3 protein. A D gene is named only where the DNA matches it firmly. For some rows the clone size is stated as once, few or many, or as a class when expanded; others skip it.

>TRBJ2-5|.|TRBV7-6|.
TGTGCCAGCAGCTTAGCAGGAAGCCAAGAGACCCAGTACTTC
CASSLAGSQETQYF
>TRBJ1-4|.|TRBV27|.
TGTGCCAGCAGTTTCGGGGGCGCGGGTAATGAAAAACTGTTTTTT
CASSFGGAGNEKLFF
>TRBJ1-2|TRBD1|TRBV18|.
TGTGCCAGCTCACCACCTACCGGGACAGACTATGGCTACACCTTC
CASSPPTGTDYGYTF
>TRBJ1-6|.|TRBV6-1|.
TGTGCCAGCAGTGAAGTGAGCCCCTATAATTCACCCCTCCACTTT
CASSEVSPYNSPLHF
>TRBJ1-5|TRBD1|TRBV5-4|.
TGTGCCAGCAGCCCTTGGGGGGGTGGACAGGGCGGTCAGCCCCAGCATTTT
CASSPWGGGQGGQPQHF
>TRBJ2-3|.|TRBV19|.
TGTGCCAGTAGTGAATATCGGGGGCTTGGAGATACGCAGTATTTT
CASSEYRGLGDTQYF
>TRBJ2-1|.|TRBV11-3|once
TGTGCCAGCAGTTTAGACGTTCTTCCTTACGCCAATGAGCAGTTCTTC
CASSLDVLPYANEQFF
>TRBJ1-2|.|TRBV6-1|.
TGTGCCAGCACCACTGGGGGGGGCGGGTACGGCTACACCTTC
CASTTGGGGYGYTF
>TRBJ2-7|.|TRBV9|.
TGTGCCAGTTCGACAGAAACTAGCTCCTACGAGCAGTACTTC
CASSTETSSYEQYF
>TRBJ2-7|.|TRBV5-1|once
TGCGCCAGCAGCTTTAAGCCCCGGGACCCCGACTCCTACGAGCAGTACTTC
CASSFKPRDPDSYEQYF
>TRBJ2-3|.|TRBV6-6|.
TGTGCCAGCAGCACCCGTGATACGCAGTATTTT
CASSTRDTQYF
>TRBJ2-7|.|TRBV11-2|.
TGTGCCAGCAGCTTTAACAGGGCCGCCTACGAGCAGTACTTC
CASSFNRAAYEQYF
>TRBJ1-1|TRBD1|TRBV6-1|.
TGTGCCAGCAGTGAAAGGCAGGGGGCGCGCACTGAAGCTTTCTTT
CASSERQGARTEAFF
>TRBJ1-4|.|TRBV7-3|.
TGTGCCAGCAGCTTAACCCGCCCAGGGAGTGAAAAACTGTTTTTT
CASSLTRPGSEKLFF
>TRBJ2-1|.|TRBV30|.
TGTGCCTGGAGTGCAGTACACCTTTCCTACAATGAGCAGTTCTTC
CAWSAVHLSYNEQFF
>TRBJ1-6|TRBD1|TRBV10-3|.
TGTGCCATCAGTGACAGGGGGCGAGATTCACCCCTCCACTTT
CAISDRGRDSPLHF
>TRBJ1-2|TRBD1|TRBV7-2|.
TGTGCCACTGCGACAGGGGTGAGGCCAGAAGGTGGCTACACCTTC
CATATGVRPEGGYTF
>TRBJ2-1|TRBD2|TRBV6-5|.
TGTGCCAGCCACAGCGGGGGTTATGAGCAGTTCTTC
CASHSGGYEQFF
>TRBJ1-5|.|TRBV2|.
TGTGCCAGCAGTGAATCAGGAGCCGCCGGCAATCAGCCCCAGCATTTT
CASSESGAAGNQPQHF
>TRBJ2-6|TRBD1|TRBV18|.
TGTGCCACCACAGGGGTCGGGGCCAACGTCCTGACTTTC
CATTGVGANVLTF
>TRBJ2-3|.|TRBV4-1|.
TGCGCCAGCAGCCGGGGACACCCCGTTAGAGGTATCTATAGCACAGATACGCAGTATTTT
CASSRGHPVRGIYSTDTQYF
>TRBJ2-3|TRBD1|TRBV27|.
TGTGCCAGCTCTCGACAGGGGCGCACAGATACGCAGTATTTT
CASSRQGRTDTQYF
>TRBJ2-7|TRBD1|TRBV19|.
TGTGCCAGTAGTATCTCGTGGACAGGGTATTACGAGCAGTACTTC
CASSISWTGYYEQYF
>TRBJ1-2|.|TRBV6-5|.
TGTGCCACCGGACTGGGGGAATCTATGGTTGGCTACACCTTC
CATGLGESMVGYTF
>TRBJ1-1|.|TRBV4-1|.
TGCGCCAGCAGCCAAGTACAGTGGGTGTACGACACTGAAGCTTTCTTT
CASSQVQWVYDTEAFF
>TRBJ2-7|.|TRBV7-2|.
TGTGCCAGCGCCCCGGGGAGCGAGCAGTACTTC
CASAPGSEQYF
>TRBJ2-4|TRBD2|TRBV18|.
TGTGCCAGCTCACCATTACCACTAGCGGGGGGCAAAAACATTCAGTACTTC
CASSPLPLAGGKNIQYF
>TRBJ1-1|.|TRBV10-3|once
TGTGCCATCAGTGACACTGAAGCTTTCTTT
CAISDTEAFF
>TRBJ1-1|.|TRBV6-4|.
TGTGCCAGCAGTGCTTCTTCGGGACACCACACTGAAGCTTTCTTT
CASSASSGHHTEAFF
>TRBJ2-5|.|TRBV7-2|.
TGTGCCAGCAGCTATAATAGCGGACAAGAGACCCAGTACTTC
CASSYNSGQETQYF
>TRBJ2-7|.|TRBV5-1|.
TGCGCCAGCAGCTTGGAGACGGCGATAACCTACGAGCAGTACTTC
CASSLETAITYEQYF
>TRBJ1-1|.|TRBV4-2|once
TGTGCCAGCAGCCACCCACAGGGAACGAACACTGAAGCTTTCTTT
CASSHPQGTNTEAFF
>TRBJ2-3|.|TRBV4-2|.
TGTGCCAGCAGCCAAGCCCCGGGCACAGATACGCAGTATTTT
CASSQAPGTDTQYF
>TRBJ2-1|TRBD2|TRBV6-5|.
TGTGCCACCTCGCCTAGCGGGGCAGAGCAGTTCTTC
CATSPSGAEQFF
>TRBJ2-3|.|TRBV2|once
TGTGCCAGCAGTGAAGCGCGGAGTACAGGGTTTCGCACAGATACGCAGTATTTT
CASSEARSTGFRTDTQYF
>TRBJ1-2|.|TRBV30|.
TGTGCCTGGAGTTCAACCTCGACAGCGGGACGGTATGGCTACACCTTC
CAWSSTSTAGRYGYTF
>TRBJ2-5|.|TRBV30|.
TGTGCCTGGAGTGCTGGTTGGGAGACCCAGTACTTC
CAWSAGWETQYF
>TRBJ1-1|.|TRBV6-5|.
TGTGCCAGCAGAGAGAGGACTGAAGCTTTCTTT
CASRERTEAFF
>TRBJ2-7|.|TRBV11-2|.
TGTGCCAGCAGCTTAGATTTCGGGGGAGCCCGAGGGTCCTACGAGCAGTACTTC
CASSLDFGGARGSYEQYF
>TRBJ2-7|.|TRBV27|.
TGTGCCAGCGGATACAGTACGTACGAGCAGTACTTC
CASGYSTYEQYF
>TRBJ1-1|TRBD1|TRBV7-8|large
TGTGCCAGCAGCTCGGGACAGCCGAACACTGAAGCTTTCTTT
CASSSGQPNTEAFF
>TRBJ1-2|TRBD1|TRBV5-1|once
TGCGCCAGCAGCCCGGACAGGGGACGCGCTGGCTACACCTTC
CASSPDRGRAGYTF